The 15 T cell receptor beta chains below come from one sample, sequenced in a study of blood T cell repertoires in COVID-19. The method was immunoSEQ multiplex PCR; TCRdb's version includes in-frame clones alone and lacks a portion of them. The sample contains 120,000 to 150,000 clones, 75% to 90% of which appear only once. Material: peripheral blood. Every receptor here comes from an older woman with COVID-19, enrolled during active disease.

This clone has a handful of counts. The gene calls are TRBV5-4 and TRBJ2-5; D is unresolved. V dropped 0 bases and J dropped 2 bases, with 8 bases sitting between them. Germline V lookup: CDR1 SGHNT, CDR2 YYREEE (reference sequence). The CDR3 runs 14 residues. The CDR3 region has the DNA TGTGCCAGCAGCTTGGAAATAGTTCAAGAGACCCAGTACTTC. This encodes CASSLEIVQETQYF.

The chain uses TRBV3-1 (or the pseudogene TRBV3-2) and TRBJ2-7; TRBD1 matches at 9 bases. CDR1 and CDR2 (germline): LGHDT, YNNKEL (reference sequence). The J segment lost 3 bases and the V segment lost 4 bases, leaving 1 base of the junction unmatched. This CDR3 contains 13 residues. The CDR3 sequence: CASSPDRGYEQYF. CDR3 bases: TGTGCCAGCAGCCCGGACAGGGGCTACGAGCAGTACTTC.

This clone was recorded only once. The CDR3 here is CASSLDPQGLGNTIYF. Here the CDR3 DNA reads TGCGCCAGCAGCTTGGATCCGCAGGGTTTAGGAAACACCATATATTTT. The chain is built from TRBV5-1 and TRBJ1-3, with D possibly matching TRBD1 (5 bases). The CDR3 consists of 16 residues. The germline gives CDR1 SGHRS, CDR2 YFSETQ. Deletions cut 0 bases from V and 4 bases from J, with 14 bases between.

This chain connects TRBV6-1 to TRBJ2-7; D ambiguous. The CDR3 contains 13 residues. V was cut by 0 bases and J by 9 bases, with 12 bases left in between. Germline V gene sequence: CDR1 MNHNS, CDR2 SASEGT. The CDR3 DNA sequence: TGTGCCAGCAGTGAAGCGCTAGGAGATGGGCAGTACTTC. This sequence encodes CASSEALGDGQYF.

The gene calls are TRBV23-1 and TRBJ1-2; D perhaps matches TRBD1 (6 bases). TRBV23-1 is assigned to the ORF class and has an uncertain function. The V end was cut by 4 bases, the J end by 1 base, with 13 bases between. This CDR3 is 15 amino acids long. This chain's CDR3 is CASSPRGRGNYGYTF. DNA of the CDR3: TGCGCCAGCAGTCCCCGGGGCAGGGGTAACTATGGCTACACCTTC.

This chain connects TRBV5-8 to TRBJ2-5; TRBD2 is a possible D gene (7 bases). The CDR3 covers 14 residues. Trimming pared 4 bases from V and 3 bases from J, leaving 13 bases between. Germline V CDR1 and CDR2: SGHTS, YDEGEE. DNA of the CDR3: TGTGCCAGCAGCGAGGGGGGGATTGAAGAGACCCAGTACTTC. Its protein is CASSEGGIEETQYF.

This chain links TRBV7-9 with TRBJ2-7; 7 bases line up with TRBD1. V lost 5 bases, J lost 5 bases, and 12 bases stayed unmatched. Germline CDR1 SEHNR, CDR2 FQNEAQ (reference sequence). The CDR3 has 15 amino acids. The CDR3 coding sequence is TGTGCCAGCAGCCCCCCTAACAGGGGACGGGACGAGCAGTACTTC. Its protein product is CASSPPNRGRDEQYF.

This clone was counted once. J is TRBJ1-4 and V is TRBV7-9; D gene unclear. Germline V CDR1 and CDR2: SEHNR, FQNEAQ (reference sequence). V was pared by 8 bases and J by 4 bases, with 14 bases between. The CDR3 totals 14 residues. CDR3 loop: CASVPRTSNEKLFF. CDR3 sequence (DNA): TGTGCCAGCGTCCCCCGAACCAGTAATGAAAAACTGTTTTTT.

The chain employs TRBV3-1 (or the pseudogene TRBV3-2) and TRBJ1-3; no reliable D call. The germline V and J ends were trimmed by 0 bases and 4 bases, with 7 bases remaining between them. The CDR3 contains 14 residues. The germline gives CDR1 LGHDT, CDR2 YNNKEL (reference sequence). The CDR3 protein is CASSQEYSGNTIYF. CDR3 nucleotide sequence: TGTGCCAGCAGCCAAGAATATTCGGGAAACACCATATATTTT.

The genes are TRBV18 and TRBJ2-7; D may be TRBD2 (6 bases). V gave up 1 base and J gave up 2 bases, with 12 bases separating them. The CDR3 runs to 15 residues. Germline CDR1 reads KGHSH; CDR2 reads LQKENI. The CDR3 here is CASSPLGGTPYEQYF. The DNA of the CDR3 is TGTGCCAGCTCACCACTTGGCGGGACCCCCTACGAGCAGTACTTC.

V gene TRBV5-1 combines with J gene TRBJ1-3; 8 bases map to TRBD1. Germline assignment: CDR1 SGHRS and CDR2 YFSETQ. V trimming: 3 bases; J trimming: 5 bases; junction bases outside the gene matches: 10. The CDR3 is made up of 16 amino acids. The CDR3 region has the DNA TGCGCCAGCAGCTGGGGGACAGGATCGGGTAGAAACACCATATATTTT. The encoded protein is CASSWGTGSGRNTIYF. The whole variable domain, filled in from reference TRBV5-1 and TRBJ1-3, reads KAGVTQTPRYLIKTRGQQVTLSCSPISGHRSVSWYQQTPGQGLQFLFEYFSETQRNKGNFPGRFSGRQFSNSRSEMNVSTLELGDSALYLCASSWGTGSGRNTIYFGEGSWLTVV.

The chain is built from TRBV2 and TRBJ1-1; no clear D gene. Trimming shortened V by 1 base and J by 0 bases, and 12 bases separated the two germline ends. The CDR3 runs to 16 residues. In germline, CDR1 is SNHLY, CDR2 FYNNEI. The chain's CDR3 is CASSEGVTLMNTEAFF. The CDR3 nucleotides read TGTGCCAGCAGTGAAGGTGTGACTTTAATGAACACTGAAGCTTTCTTT. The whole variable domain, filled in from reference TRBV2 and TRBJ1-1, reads EPEVTQTPSHQVTQMGQEVILRCVPISNHLYFYWYRQILGQKVEFLVSFYNNEISEKSEIFDDQFSVERPDGSNFTLKIRSTKLEDSAMYFCASSEGVTLMNTEAFFGQGTRLTVV.

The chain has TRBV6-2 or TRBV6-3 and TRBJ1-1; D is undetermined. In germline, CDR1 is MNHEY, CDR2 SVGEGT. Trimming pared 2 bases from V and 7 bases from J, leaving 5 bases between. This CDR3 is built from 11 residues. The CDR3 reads CASSYLFEAFF. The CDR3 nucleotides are TGTGCCAGCAGTTACCTGTTTGAAGCTTTCTTT.

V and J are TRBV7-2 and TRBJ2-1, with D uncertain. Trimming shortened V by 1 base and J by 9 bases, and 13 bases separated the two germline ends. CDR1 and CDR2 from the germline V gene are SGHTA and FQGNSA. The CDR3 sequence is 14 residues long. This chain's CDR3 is CASSLVPPVSEQFF. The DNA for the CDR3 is TGTGCCAGCAGCTTAGTTCCCCCCGTGAGTGAGCAGTTCTTC. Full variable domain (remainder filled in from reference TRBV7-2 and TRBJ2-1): GAGVSQSPSNKVTEKGKDVELRCDPISGHTALYWYRQSLGQGLEFLIYFQGNSAPDKSGLPSDRFSAERTGGSVSTLTIQRTQQEDSAVYLCASSLVPPVSEQFFGPGTRLTVL.

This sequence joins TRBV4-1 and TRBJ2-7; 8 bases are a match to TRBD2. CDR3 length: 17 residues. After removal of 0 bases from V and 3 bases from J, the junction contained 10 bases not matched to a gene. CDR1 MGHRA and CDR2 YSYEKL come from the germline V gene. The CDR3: CASSQDSSAGGYYEQYF. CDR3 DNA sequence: TGCGCCAGCAGCCAAGATAGTTCGGCGGGGGGATACTACGAGCAGTACTTC.